This is a list of T cell receptor beta chains from one sample in a study of STAT5B mutations in CD4+ large granular lymphocyte leukemia. This table comes from immunoSEQ multiplex PCR, and its TCRdb copy is limited to in-frame clones, with some not included. Among more than 30,000 clones listed, 60% to 80% were seen once. Material for sequencing was CD4+ T cells from blood buffy coats. The receptors originated from a human donor in good health. Each CDR3 is given with its conserved first and last residue. Each record gives: V gene, J gene, clone size, D gene, CDR3 DNA, CDR3 protein. A D gene is named only where the DNA matches it firmly. The size of a clone is reported for some rows only, either as once, few or many, or as a class for expanded clones.

TRBV20-1	TRBJ2-4	.	.	TGCAGTGCTAGAGATTCCTTCCAGTACTTC	CSARDSFQYF
TRBV27	TRBJ2-5	.	TRBD2	TGTGCCAGCAGGCGACTAGCGGGGGGGTGGGAGACCCAGTACTTC	CASRRLAGGWETQYF
TRBV19	TRBJ2-7	.	TRBD2	TGTGCCAGTAGTGAACTAGCGGGGGGCCCTGGGCAGCAGTACTTC	CASSELAGGPGQQYF
TRBV4-1	TRBJ2-5	.	TRBD2	TGCGCCAGCAGCCGCGGGGGGCTAGAGACCCAGTACTTC	CASSRGGLETQYF
TRBV27	TRBJ2-6	.	TRBD1	TGTGCCAGCAGGACCGAACCGACAGGGGTTGGGGCCAACGTCCTGACTTTC	CASRTEPTGVGANVLTF
TRBV18	TRBJ2-7	few	TRBD1	TGTGCCAGCTCACCACCGGGACAGGAGCTCCGGGAGCAGTACTTC	CASSPPGQELREQYF
TRBV5-4	TRBJ2-5	.	TRBD2	TGTGCCAGCAGCACCTCGGGAGCGGGGGCAAAAGAGACCCAGTACTTC	CASSTSGAGAKETQYF
TRBV2	TRBJ1-1	.	.	TGTGCCAGCCCTGGGACTGCCATGAACACTGAAGCTTTCTTT	CASPGTAMNTEAFF
TRBV10-3	TRBJ1-4	.	.	TGTGCCTCCTACTCCCCTCTTAATGAAAAACTGTTTTTT	CASYSPLNEKLFF
TRBV28	TRBJ1-6	few	.	TGTGCCAGCAGGGCGAATTCACCCCTCCACTTT	CASRANSPLHF
TRBV27	TRBJ1-4	.	TRBD1	TGTGCCAGCAGTATCACAGGACAGGGGGAAGAAAAACTGTTTTTT	CASSITGQGEEKLFF